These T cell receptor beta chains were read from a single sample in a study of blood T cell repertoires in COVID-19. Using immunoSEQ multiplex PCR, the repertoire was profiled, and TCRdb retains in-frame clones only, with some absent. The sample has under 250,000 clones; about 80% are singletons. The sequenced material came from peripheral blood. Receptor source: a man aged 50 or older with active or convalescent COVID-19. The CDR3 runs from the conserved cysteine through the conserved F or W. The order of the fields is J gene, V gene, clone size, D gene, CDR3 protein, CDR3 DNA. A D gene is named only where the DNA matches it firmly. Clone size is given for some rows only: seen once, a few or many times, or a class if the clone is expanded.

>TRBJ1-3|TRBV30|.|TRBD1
CARGQGATNTIYF
TGTGCCCGGGGACAGGGGGCAACGAACACCATATATTTT
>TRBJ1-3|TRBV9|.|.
CASSVAGGASGNTIYF
TGTGCCAGCAGCGTAGCCGGGGGGGCATCTGGAAACACCATATATTTT
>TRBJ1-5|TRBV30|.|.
CAWRTGGNQPQHF
TGTGCCTGGAGAACGGGGGGCAATCAGCCCCAGCATTTT
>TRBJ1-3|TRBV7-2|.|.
CASSLRGYPGNTIYF
TGTGCCAGCAGCTTACGCGGATATCCGGGAAACACCATATATTTT
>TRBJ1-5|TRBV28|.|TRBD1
CASRSPGTGVQPQHF
TGTGCCAGCAGATCCCCCGGGACAGGGGTACAGCCCCAGCATTTT
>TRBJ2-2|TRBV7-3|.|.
CASSFRNTGELFF
TGTGCCAGCAGCTTCAGGAACACCGGGGAGCTGTTTTTT
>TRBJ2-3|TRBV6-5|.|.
CASSRGGAVDTQYF
TGTGCCAGCAGTAGGGGGGGCGCGGTAGATACGCAGTATTTT
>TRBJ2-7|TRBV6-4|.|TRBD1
CASSLQGDEQYF
TGTGCCAGCAGTTTACAGGGGGACGAGCAGTACTTC
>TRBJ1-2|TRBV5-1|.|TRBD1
CASSFGQGNGYTF
TGCGCCAGCAGCTTTGGACAGGGGAATGGCTACACCTTC
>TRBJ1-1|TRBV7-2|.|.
CASSLGGGYAFF
TGTGCCAGCAGCTTGGGGGGGGGTTATGCTTTCTTT
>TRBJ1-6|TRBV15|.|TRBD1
CATSTGTGGDSPLHF
TGTGCCACCAGCACCGGGACAGGGGGGGATTCACCCCTCCACTTT
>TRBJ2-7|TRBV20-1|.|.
CRADSTYEQYF
TGCAGAGCCGACAGCACTTACGAGCAGTACTTC
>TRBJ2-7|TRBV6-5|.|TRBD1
CASSYGTGHYEQYF
TGTGCCAGCAGTTACGGGACAGGGCACTACGAGCAGTACTTC
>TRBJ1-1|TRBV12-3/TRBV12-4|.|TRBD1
CAVGTANTEAFF
TGTGCCGTTGGGACAGCGAACACTGAAGCTTTCTTT
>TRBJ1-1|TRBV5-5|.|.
CASSRLRGRGTEAFF
TGTGCCAGCAGCAGACTGCGGGGGAGGGGTACTGAAGCTTTCTTT
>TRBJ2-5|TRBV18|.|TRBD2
CASSPQGLVKTQYF
TGTGCCAGCTCACCACAGGGACTAGTGAAAACCCAGTACTTC
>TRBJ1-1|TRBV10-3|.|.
CASGGTEAFF
TGTGCCAGCGGTGGCACTGAAGCTTTCTTT
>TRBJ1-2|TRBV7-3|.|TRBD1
CASSLSDREYGYTF
TGTGCCAGCAGCTTATCGGACAGGGAATATGGCTACACCTTC
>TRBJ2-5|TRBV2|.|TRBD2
CASGTSRFETQYF
TGTGCCAGTGGGACTAGCAGGTTCGAGACCCAGTACTTC
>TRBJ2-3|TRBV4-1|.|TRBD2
CASSQEFSGGPTDTQYF
TGCGCCAGCAGCCAAGAGTTTAGCGGGGGGCCCACAGATACGCAGTATTTT
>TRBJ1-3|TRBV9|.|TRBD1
CASSARQGARAGNTIYF
TGTGCCAGCAGCGCTAGACAGGGGGCGAGGGCTGGAAACACCATATATTTT
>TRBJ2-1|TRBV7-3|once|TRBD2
CASSPSGNNYNEQFF
TGTGCCAGCAGCCCTAGCGGGAACAACTACAATGAGCAGTTCTTC